The present T cell receptor beta chain was sequenced within a study of human T cells and chemical hapten exposure. Between the trimmed V and J ends, which lost 7 bases and 3 bases, there was a span of 22 bases. Germline loops: CDR1 MNHEY, CDR2 SMNVEV (reference sequence). The CDR3 sequence is 16 residues long. It was the library that attached unique molecular identifiers to individual cDNA molecules. TCRdb redid the calling of the RACE reads with MiXCR, one entry per CDR3 protein. The sample gives 340,000 or so distinct CDR3 sequences, under 8% of which show up once; 7.5% to 9% is in the top ten. Stated time point: patch test 1, 2 weeks after DPC sensitization. Stated treatment: therapeutic diphenylcyclopropenone sensitization with weekly scalp DPC. Donation of samples came from alopecia patients who were 18 to 70 years old and suitable for DPC. Unseparated into fractions, whole blood served as the source from which total RNA was extracted.

The receptor comes from a woman in her late teens or twenties with alopecia areata. Some clones in this sample may be carry-over from other donors' samples. Sample: whole blood, taken in connection with sensitization to the hapten diphenylcyclopropenone (DPC). V is TRBV27 and J is TRBJ2-7; D may be TRBD1 or TRBD2 (6 bases each). The CDR3 bases are TGTGCCAGCAAAGCCACGGGGGCGGGACGAAACTACGAGCAGTACTTC. As protein: CASKATGAGRNYEQYF.